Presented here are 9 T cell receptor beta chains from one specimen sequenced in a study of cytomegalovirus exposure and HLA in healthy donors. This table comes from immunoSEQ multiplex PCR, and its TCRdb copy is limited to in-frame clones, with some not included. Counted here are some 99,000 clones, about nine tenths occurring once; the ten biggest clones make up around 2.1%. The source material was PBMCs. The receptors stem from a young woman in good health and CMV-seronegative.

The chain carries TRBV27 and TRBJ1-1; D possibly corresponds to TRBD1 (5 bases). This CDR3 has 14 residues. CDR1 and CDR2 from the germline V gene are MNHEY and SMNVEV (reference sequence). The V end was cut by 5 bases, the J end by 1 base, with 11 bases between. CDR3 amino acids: CASSPQGGNTEAFF. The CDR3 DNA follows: TGTGCCAGCAGTCCTCAGGGCGGGAACACTGAAGCTTTCTTT.

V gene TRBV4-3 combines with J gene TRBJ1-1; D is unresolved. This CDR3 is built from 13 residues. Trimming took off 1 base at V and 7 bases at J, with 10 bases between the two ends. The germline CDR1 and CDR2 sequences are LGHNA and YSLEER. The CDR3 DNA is TGCGCCAGCAGCCAAGTTAGCGAACGTGAAGCTTTCTTT. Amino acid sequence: CASSQVSEREAFF.

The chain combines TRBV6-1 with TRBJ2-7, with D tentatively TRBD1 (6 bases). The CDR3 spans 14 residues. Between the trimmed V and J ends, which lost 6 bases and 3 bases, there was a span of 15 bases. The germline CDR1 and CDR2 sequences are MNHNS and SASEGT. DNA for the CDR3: TGTGCCAGCAGGAAACAGGGATCGGTCTACGAGCAGTACTTC. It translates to CASRKQGSVYEQYF.

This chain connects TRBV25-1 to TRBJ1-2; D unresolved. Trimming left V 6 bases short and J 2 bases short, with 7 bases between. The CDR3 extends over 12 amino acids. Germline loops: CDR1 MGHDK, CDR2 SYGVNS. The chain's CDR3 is CASRDYNYGYTF. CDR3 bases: TGTGCCAGCAGGGACTACAACTATGGCTACACCTTC.

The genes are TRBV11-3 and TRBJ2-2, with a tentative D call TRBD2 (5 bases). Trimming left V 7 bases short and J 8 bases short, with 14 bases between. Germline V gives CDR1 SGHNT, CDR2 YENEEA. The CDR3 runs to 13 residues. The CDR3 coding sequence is TGTGCCAGCACCAACACGGACTTGGGGGAGCTGTTTTTT. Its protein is CASTNTDLGELFF.

The CDR3 spells CASGSYRARTEAFF. For the CDR3, the DNA is TGTGCCAGCGGCTCATACAGGGCGAGGACTGAAGCTTTCTTT. V gene TRBV28 combines with J gene TRBJ1-1; tentative D call: TRBD1 (6 bases). The CDR3 covers 14 residues. V gave up 8 bases and J gave up 5 bases, with 18 bases separating them. The germline V gene encodes CDR1 MDHEN and CDR2 SYDVKM.

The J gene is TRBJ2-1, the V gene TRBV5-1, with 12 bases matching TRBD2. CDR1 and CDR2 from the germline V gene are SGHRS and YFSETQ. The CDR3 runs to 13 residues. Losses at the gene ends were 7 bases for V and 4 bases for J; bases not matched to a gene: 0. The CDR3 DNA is TGCGCCAGCGGGACTAGCGGGTACAATGAGCAGTTCTTC. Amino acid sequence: CASGTSGYNEQFF.

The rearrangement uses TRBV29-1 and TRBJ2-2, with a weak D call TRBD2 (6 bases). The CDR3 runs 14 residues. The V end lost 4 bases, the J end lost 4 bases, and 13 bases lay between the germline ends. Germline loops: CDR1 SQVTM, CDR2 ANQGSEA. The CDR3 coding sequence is TGCAGCGTTGTGGGGGGACCTGCCACCGGGGAGCTGTTTTTT. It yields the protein CSVVGGPATGELFF.

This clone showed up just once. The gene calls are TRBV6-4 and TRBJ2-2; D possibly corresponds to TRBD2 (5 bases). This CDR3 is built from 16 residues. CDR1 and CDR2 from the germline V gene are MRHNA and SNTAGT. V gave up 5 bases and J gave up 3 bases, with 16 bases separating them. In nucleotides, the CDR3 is TGTGCCAGCAGTAGGTCCGGGATGGTCGACACCGGGGAGCTGTTTTTT. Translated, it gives CASSRSGMVDTGELFF.